This T cell receptor (beta chain) is drawn from a study of T cell responses to AZD1222 COVID-19 vaccine. Whole-study results and caveats: Baseline testing showed seropositivity in only a handful of AZD1222 recipients. There were repertoire samples only from the period after the peak T cell response. White British donors predominated, females outnumbered males, and clonal diversity was possibly underestimated. When two AZD1222 doses had been given, Spike-specific TCR breadth and depth rose.

Assay used: immunoSEQ multiplex PCR; TCRdb lists only in-frame clones, some missing. The sample has 70,000 to 95,000 clones, around 80% seen once. This clone was counted a single time. No antigen is known for it. The sequence was collected from an adult in good health. Sequenced material: peripheral blood, taken on day 0 of AZD1222 vaccination.

The CDR3 sequence: CASSIGGALSNQPQHF. The CDR3 region has the DNA TGTGCCAGCAGCATTGGGGGGGCCCTTAGCAATCAGCCCCAGCATTTT. The rearrangement joins TRBV6-4 to TRBJ1-5; D is perhaps TRBD1 (6 bases). Trimming stripped 6 bases from V and 0 bases from J, with 15 bases between. CDR1 and CDR2 from the germline V gene are MRHNA and SNTAGT. The length of the CDR3 is 16 residues.